This T cell receptor (beta chain) was found in a study of blood T cells in healthy people across ages. Germline V gene lookup returns CDR1 SGHTA and CDR2 FQGNSA. V lost 4 bases to trimming and J lost 2 bases, with 13 bases between them. This CDR3 is built from 15 residues. A J-beta primer mix and a sample-barcoded 5' primer were used in a second PCR of roughly 6 to 11 cycles. TCRdb redid the calling of the 5' RACE reads with MiXCR, one entry per CDR3 protein. Among about 1.1 million distinct CDR3 sequences listed, 35% to 40% were seen once. The rearrangement links TRBV7-2 to TRBJ2-3; TRBD2 might be the D (5 bases). The specimen sequenced was blood. This receptor was identified in a man aged 18 to 35 in good health. This chain's CDR3 is CASSSTGITTDTQYF. DNA for the CDR3: TGTGCCAGCAGCTCAACCGGGATTACCACAGATACGCAGTATTTT.